This T cell receptor (beta chain) came from a study of blood T cell repertoires in COVID-19 (dated by TCRdb to about 2020). At the level of the whole study: Samples from collaborators originated in the United States, Italy and Spain and spanned both the acute and convalescent phases of COVID-19. The material from the prospective study consisted of cDNA or gDNA derived from T cells, B-cell-depleted T cells, or PBMCs. Deeply sampled blood TCRbeta repertoires from subjects exposed to, actively infected with, or recovered from COVID-19 were included in the dataset. A de-identified subject ID, COVID-19 status, age in years and sex were almost always included in the sample metadata. The repertoires were made available in a free public database intended to serve as a resource for research on the immune response to SARS-CoV-2. Samples came from the ongoing ImmuneRACE study (first 160 participants) plus 1,254 subjects from 6 global collaborators. Where available, HLA class I and class II types were obtained from metadata supplied by the sample provider rather than from assay-based typing. Study-wide findings and limitations: The amount of clinical and demographic metadata varied by source and participant and was provided uncurated.

The immunoSEQ Assay, a bias-controlled multiplex PCR, was used to amplify TCRbeta CDR3 regions from genomic DNA. Per the authors' processing: Nucleated cell counts per sample were estimated from amplification of reference gene primers within the assay. To quantify the absolute abundance of each unique TCRbeta CDR3 rearrangement, sequence reads were collapsed and filtered. For each sample, productive Simpson clonality was calculated as the square root of Simpson's diversity index over productive rearrangements. The clones in this table, taken by TCRdb from immuneACCESS, are in-frame only. Not every clone is retained; where verified, under half of the shortfall comes from an unresolved V gene, and the cause of the rest is unknown. D and trimming come from the DNA, and the V and J calls and clone size come from that table. The sample table lists 170,000 or so clones, about 87% of them with a count of one. The ten largest make up around 0.6% of the sample.

In Seattle, one collaborating source enrolled patients while the infection was active and tracked those patients longitudinally over the course of disease. Collaborating institutions collected whole blood in K2EDTA tubes following their own protocols. For TCRbeta analysis, collaborator samples were shipped as frozen whole blood, as isolated PBMCs, or as DNA extracted from either sample type. As to this clone: Its antigen is currently not known. No much larger clone is present one base from it, and per-base qualities are unavailable.

There are 15 amino acids in the CDR3, from cysteine to phenylalanine inclusive. Just CDR3 DNA is preserved here, 45 bases in frame from base 1. CDR1 KGHSH and CDR2 LQKENI were looked up in the germline V gene. Germline trimming: 2 bases from V, 4 bases from J; junction bases outside gene matches: 6. The sample comprised peripheral blood. The chain was built from TRBV18 and TRBJ1-2; a stretch of 8 junction bases matches TRBD1. The clonotype originates from a man aged 55-75 years with COVID-19, enrolled during active disease. The nucleotide sequence reads TGTGCCAGCTCACCATCGGGACAGGTGATCTATGGCTACACCTTC. This codes for CASSPSGQVIYGYTF.